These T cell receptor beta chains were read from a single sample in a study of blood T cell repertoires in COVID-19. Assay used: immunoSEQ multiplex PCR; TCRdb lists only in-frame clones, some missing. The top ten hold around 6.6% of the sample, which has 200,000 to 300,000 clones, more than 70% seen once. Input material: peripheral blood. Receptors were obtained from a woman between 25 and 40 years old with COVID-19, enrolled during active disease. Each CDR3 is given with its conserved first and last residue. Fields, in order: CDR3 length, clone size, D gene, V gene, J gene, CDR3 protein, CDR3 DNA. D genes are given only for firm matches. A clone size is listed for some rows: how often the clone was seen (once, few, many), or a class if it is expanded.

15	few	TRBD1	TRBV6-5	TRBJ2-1	CASSYTDRDHNEQFF	TGTGCCAGCAGTTACACCGACAGGGACCACAATGAGCAGTTCTTC
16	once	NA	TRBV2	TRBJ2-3	CASTLLGPGGTDTQYF	TGTGCCAGCACCTTGTTAGGTCCAGGGGGCACAGATACGCAGTATTTT
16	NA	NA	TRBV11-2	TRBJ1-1	CASSLWRVFSDTEAFF	TGTGCCAGCAGCTTATGGAGGGTTTTTTCCGACACTGAAGCTTTCTTT
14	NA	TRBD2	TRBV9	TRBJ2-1	CASSLTSGHNEQFF	TGTGCCAGCAGCCTTACTAGCGGACACAATGAGCAGTTCTTC
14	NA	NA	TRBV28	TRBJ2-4	CASSLVLAKNIQYF	TGTGCCAGCAGTTTAGTACTTGCCAAAAACATTCAGTACTTC
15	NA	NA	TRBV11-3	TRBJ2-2	CASSLETGFYGELFF	TGTGCCAGCAGCTTAGAAACAGGGTTCTACGGGGAGCTGTTTTTT
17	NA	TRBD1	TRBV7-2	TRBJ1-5	CASSETGRGFGNQPQHF	TGTGCCAGCAGCGAGACAGGGAGAGGGTTCGGCAATCAGCCCCAGCATTTT
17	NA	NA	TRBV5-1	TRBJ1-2	CASSLGSSNRDIRGYTF	TGCGCCAGCAGCTTGGGTTCTTCTAACCGGGACATTCGAGGCTACACCTTC
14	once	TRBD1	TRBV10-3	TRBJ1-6	CAISGDRVLAPLHF	TGTGCCATCAGTGGAGACAGGGTCTTGGCACCCCTCCACTTT
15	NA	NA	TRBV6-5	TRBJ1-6	CASSQNGAIDSPLHF	TGTGCCAGCAGCCAGAATGGGGCTATTGATTCACCCCTCCACTTT
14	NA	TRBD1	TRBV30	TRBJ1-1	CASRTGEGNTEAFF	TGTGCCTCCCGGACAGGGGAGGGGAACACTGAAGCTTTCTTT
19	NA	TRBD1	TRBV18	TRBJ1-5	CASSKKVQGAISSNQPQHF	TGTGCCAGCTCTAAAAAAGTACAGGGGGCTATCAGTAGCAATCAGCCCCAGCATTTT
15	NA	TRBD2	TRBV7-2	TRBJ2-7	CASSLGGLAAYEQYF	TGTGCCAGCAGCTTAGGTGGACTAGCGGCATACGAGCAGTACTTC
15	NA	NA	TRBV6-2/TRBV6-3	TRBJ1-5	CASSYFGDSNQPQHF	TGTGCCAGCAGTTACTTCGGAGATAGCAATCAGCCCCAGCATTTT
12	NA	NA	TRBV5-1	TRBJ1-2	CASSGQNYGYTF	TGCGCCAGCAGTGGCCAGAACTATGGCTACACCTTC
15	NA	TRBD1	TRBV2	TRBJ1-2	CASTPEQGVVYGYTF	TGTGCCAGCACCCCTGAGCAGGGGGTAGTCTATGGCTACACCTTC
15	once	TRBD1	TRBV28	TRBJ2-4	CASSLGQGARNIQYF	TGTGCCAGCAGTTTAGGACAGGGGGCGCGAAACATTCAGTACTTC
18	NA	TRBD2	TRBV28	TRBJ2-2	CASSPEPLRGGRTGELFF	TGTGCCAGCAGTCCAGAACCCTTACGGGGGGGCCGAACCGGGGAGCTGTTTTTT
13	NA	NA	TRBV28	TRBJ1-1	CASNEGRDGGAFF	TGTGCCAGCAACGAAGGTAGGGACGGAGGGGCTTTCTTT
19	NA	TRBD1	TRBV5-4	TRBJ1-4	CASSTAGTGGFTTNEKLFF	TGTGCCAGCAGCACGGCGGGGACAGGGGGATTCACAACTAATGAAAAACTGTTTTTT
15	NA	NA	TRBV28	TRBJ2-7	CASSSPRGGVYEQYF	TGTGCCAGCAGTTCTCCTCGCGGAGGGGTCTACGAGCAGTACTTC
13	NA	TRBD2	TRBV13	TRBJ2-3	CASLAGGTDTQYF	TGTGCCAGCCTAGCGGGAGGCACAGATACGCAGTATTTT
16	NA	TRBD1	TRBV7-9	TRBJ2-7	CASSLEGQGAAYEQYF	TGTGCCAGCAGCTTAGAGGGACAGGGGGCTGCCTACGAGCAGTACTTC
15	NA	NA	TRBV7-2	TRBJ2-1	CASSSTLVAYNEQFF	TGTGCCAGCAGCTCTACGCTAGTGGCCTACAATGAGCAGTTCTTC
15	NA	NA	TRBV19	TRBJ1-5	CASRSQGPNNQPQHF	TGTGCCAGTAGGTCACAGGGCCCTAACAATCAGCCCCAGCATTTT
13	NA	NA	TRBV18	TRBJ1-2	CASSPLGREGYTF	TGTGCCAGCTCACCACTAGGGCGGGAGGGCTACACCTTC
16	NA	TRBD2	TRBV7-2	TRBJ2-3	CASSPRGGGGTDTQYF	TGTGCCAGCAGCCCTCGGGGGGGCGGGGGCACAGATACGCAGTATTTT
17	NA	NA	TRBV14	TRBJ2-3	CASSPLKGRGKEDTQYF	TGTGCCAGCAGCCCTCTAAAGGGAAGGGGGAAGGAAGATACGCAGTATTTT
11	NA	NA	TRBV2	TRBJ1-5	CASSGRDNQHF	TGTGCCAGCAGTGGCCGGGACAACCAGCATTTT
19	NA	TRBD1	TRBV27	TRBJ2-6	CASSPHMTGALPGANVLTF	TGTGCCAGCAGCCCACACATGACAGGGGCTTTACCTGGGGCCAACGTCCTGACTTTC
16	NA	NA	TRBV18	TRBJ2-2	CASSPPWQALGGELFF	TGTGCCAGCTCACCACCTTGGCAGGCGTTAGGCGGGGAGCTGTTTTTT
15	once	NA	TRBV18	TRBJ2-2	CASSPEALNTGELFF	TGTGCCAGCTCACCAGAGGCGCTGAACACCGGGGAGCTGTTTTTT
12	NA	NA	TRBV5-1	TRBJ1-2	CASSLDPGGYTF	TGCGCCAGCAGCTTGGACCCCGGGGGCTACACCTTC
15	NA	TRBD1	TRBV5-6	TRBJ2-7	CASSSPTGFSYEQYF	TGTGCCAGCAGCTCCCCGACAGGGTTCTCCTACGAGCAGTACTTC
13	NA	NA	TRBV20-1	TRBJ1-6	CSASGQSNSPLHF	TGCAGTGCTAGTGGGCAGTCCAATTCACCCCTCCACTTT
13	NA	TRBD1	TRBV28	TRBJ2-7	CASSFGTAYEQYF	TGTGCCAGCAGTTTTGGGACAGCTTACGAGCAGTACTTC
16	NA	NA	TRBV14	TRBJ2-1	CASSLNRVVGYNEQFF	TGTGCCAGCAGCCTTAACAGGGTAGTCGGATACAATGAGCAGTTCTTC
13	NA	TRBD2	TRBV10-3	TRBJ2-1	CATQLAGDNEQFF	TGTGCCACACAACTAGCGGGGGACAATGAGCAGTTCTTC
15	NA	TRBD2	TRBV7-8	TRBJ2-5	CASSLELAGQETQYF	TGTGCCAGCAGCTTAGAACTAGCGGGGCAAGAGACCCAGTACTTC
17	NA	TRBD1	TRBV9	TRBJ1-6	CASSVQPGQGINSPLHF	TGTGCCAGCAGCGTTCAGCCGGGACAGGGGATTAATTCACCCCTCCACTTT
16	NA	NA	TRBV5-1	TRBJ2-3	CASSLRQGQSTDTQYF	TGCGCCAGCAGCTTGCGGCAGGGCCAGAGCACAGATACGCAGTATTTT
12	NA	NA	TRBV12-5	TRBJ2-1	CASGTSTREGFF	TGTGCTAGTGGTACCTCGACTCGCGAGGGATTCTTC
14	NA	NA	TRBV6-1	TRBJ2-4	CASSEGLLRTVMYF	TGTGCCAGCAGTGAAGGTTTATTAAGGACAGTGATGTACTTC
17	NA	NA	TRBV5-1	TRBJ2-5	CASSPQGRAGGRETQYF	TGCGCCAGCAGCCCCCAAGGAAGGGCAGGGGGGCGGGAGACCCAGTACTTC
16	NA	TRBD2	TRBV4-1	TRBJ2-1	CASSQDLLAGASEQFF	TGCGCCAGCAGCCAAGATCTACTAGCGGGAGCTAGTGAGCAGTTCTTC
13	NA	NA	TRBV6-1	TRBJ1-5	CASSDQSNQPQHF	TGTGCCAGCAGTGATCAGAGCAATCAGCCCCAGCATTTT
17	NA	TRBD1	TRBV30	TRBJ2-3	CAWRGWDREFGSDTQYF	TGTGCCTGGAGGGGTTGGGACAGGGAATTCGGGTCGGATACGCAGTATTTT
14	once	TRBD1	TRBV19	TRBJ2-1	CASSIDPTGFEQFF	TGTGCCAGTAGTATAGATCCGACAGGGTTTGAGCAGTTCTTC
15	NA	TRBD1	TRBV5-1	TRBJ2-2	CASSLTGDFSGELFF	TGCGCCAGCAGCTTAACAGGGGATTTCTCCGGGGAGCTGTTTTTT
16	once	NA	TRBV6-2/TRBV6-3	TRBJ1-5	CASSYSGRGGNQPQHF	TGTGCCAGCAGTTACTCGGGCAGGGGAGGCAATCAGCCCCAGCATTTT
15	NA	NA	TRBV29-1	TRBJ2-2	CSVGSRTPNTGELFF	TGCAGCGTTGGTTCTCGGACTCCAAACACCGGGGAGCTGTTTTTT
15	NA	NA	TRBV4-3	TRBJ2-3	CASSQEGSLTDTQYF	TGCGCCAGCAGCCAAGAGGGCAGCCTCACAGATACGCAGTATTTT